These 15 T cell receptor beta chains came from one sample sequenced in a study of T-cell reconstitution after alpha-beta-depleted transplantation in children (dated by TCRdb to between 2015 and 2016). Library method: PCR. Sequencing was performed on an Illumina HiSeq 2500. To normalize quantification of the TCRbeta repertoire, the TCR libraries were built with molecular barcoding that relied on unique molecular identifiers. TCRdb itself trimmed the public reads at Q25 with fastp, ran MiXCR and retained productive beta chains. One record per CDR3 amino acid sequence lists the most common genes and DNA. Present in this sample are about a million distinct CDR3 sequences, under 30% of which were seen just once. The top ten clonotypes cover under 30% of the sample. The intended sense of this specimen's treatment or condition label: allogeneic hematopoietic cell transplantation with graft depleted of TCRalphabeta T cells and CD19 B cells.

Material: PBMCs, mostly from graft donor cells, obtained 360 days after TCRalphabeta/CD19-depleted stem cell transplant. Source of these receptors: a boy younger than two who had a stem cell transplant for SCID, so the T cells may come from the graft donor.

V usage is TRBV12-3 or TRBV12-4 and J usage is TRBJ2-5, with unresolved D. Trimming cost V 8 bases and J 4 bases, with 17 bases left between them. The CDR3 covers 14 residues. This CDR3 is CASRVPGGGETQYF. The DNA for the CDR3 is TGTGCCAGCCGGGTCCCGGGCGGTGGAGAGACCCAGTACTTC.

This CDR3 reads CASSSKYRTGSYEQYF. The CDR3 region has the DNA TGTGCCAGCAGTTCAAAGTACAGGACAGGGTCTTACGAGCAGTACTTC. The chain is built from TRBV28 and TRBJ2-7; 8 bases line up with TRBD1. Trimming cost V 4 bases and J 4 bases; bases outside gene matches: 12. Germline values: CDR1 MDHEN, CDR2 SYDVKM. The CDR3 runs 16 residues. Based on the CDR3 plus reference TRBV28 and TRBJ2-7, the full variable domain is DVKVTQSSRYLVKRTGEKVFLECVQDMDHENMFWYRQDPGLGLRLIYFSYDVKMKEKGDIPEGYSVSREKKERFSLILESASTNQTSMYLCASSSKYRTGSYEQYFGPGTRLTVT.

The chain is built from TRBV29-1 and TRBJ1-2, with D possibly TRBD1 on 5 matching bases. The germline V gene has CDR1 SQVTM and CDR2 ANQGSEA. V lost 4 bases to trimming and J lost 0 bases, with 9 bases between them. The CDR3 loop spans 13 amino acids. The CDR3 DNA follows: TGCAGCGTTGCAGGGACTTCTAACTATGGCTACACCTTC. Residues: CSVAGTSNYGYTF.

The chain links TRBV10-3 to TRBJ2-3; 8 positions agree with TRBD1. Unmatched junction bases numbered 9, after V lost 5 bases and J lost 2 bases. The CDR3 runs 16 residues. In germline, CDR1 is ENHRY, CDR2 SYGVKD. CDR3 DNA: TGTGCCATCAGTTCAAGGACAGGGTCCTTCACAGATACGCAGTATTTT. Its translation is CAISSRTGSFTDTQYF.

There are a few counts of this clonotype. The chain carries TRBV28 and TRBJ2-7; D unresolved. CDR1 is MDHEN and CDR2 is SYDVKM in the germline V gene. V was cut by 6 bases and J by 3 bases, with 9 bases left in between. The CDR3 consists of 12 residues. In DNA form, the CDR3 reads TGTGCCAGCAGCAAGGGCCGCTACGAGCAGTACTTC. Translating gives CASSKGRYEQYF.

In its sample, this clonotype was seen once. The chain couples TRBV12-3 or TRBV12-4 to TRBJ1-2, with 8 bases that match TRBD1. With 2 bases clipped from V and 7 bases from J, the junction kept 15 bases outside the gene matches. This CDR3 has 17 amino acids. CDR3 bases: TGTGCCAGCAGTTTATGTCGGCAGGGGGCCCCCCTTTGTGGCTACACCTTC. Translated: CASSLCRQGAPLCGYTF.

The rearrangement uses TRBV7-3 and TRBJ2-1; 8 bases are shared with TRBD2. CDR1 SGHTA and CDR2 FQGTGA come from the germline V gene. This CDR3 comprises 14 residues. The V segment lost 3 bases and the J segment 15 bases; nucleotides outside the gene matches: 13. In nucleotides, the CDR3 is TGTGCCAGCAGCTTCCGGGGGGGCGAGTTAATGAGGTTCTTC. It yields the protein CASSFRGGELMRFF. Full variable domain (rest looked up from reference TRBV7-3 and TRBJ2-1): GAGVSQTPSNKVTEKGKYVELRCDPISGHTALYWYRQSLGQGPEFLIYFQGTGAADDSGLPNDRFFAVRPEGSVSTLKIQRTERGDSAVYLCASSFRGGELMRFFGPGTRLTVL.

The chain uses TRBV28 and TRBJ2-7; the D call may be TRBD1 or TRBD2 (5 bases each). Trimming left V 7 bases short and J 4 bases short, with 26 bases between. CDR3 length: 17 residues. Germline V lookup: CDR1 MDHEN, CDR2 SYDVKM. The CDR3 DNA follows: TGTGCCAGCACCCCCAGTGGGGGTCGGCAGGTGGCATACGAGCAGTACTTC. It encodes CASTPSGGRQVAYEQYF. The entire variable domain, with the rest obtained from reference TRBV28 and TRBJ2-7, is as follows: DVKVTQSSRYLVKRTGEKVFLECVQDMDHENMFWYRQDPGLGLRLIYFSYDVKMKEKGDIPEGYSVSREKKERFSLILESASTNQTSMYLCASTPSGGRQVAYEQYFGPGTRLTVT.

This clonotype was found many times. An end of the junction does not agree with germline; a read error may underlie this. The chain joins TRBV5-1 to TRBJ2-5, with a weak D call TRBD1 (7 bases). Germline V gives CDR1 SGHRS, CDR2 YFSETQ. The CDR3 sequence is 14 residues long. The CDR3 nucleotides are TGTGCCAGCAGTCGGGGGACAGTCCAAGAGACCCAGTACTTC. Amino acid sequence: CASSRGTVQETQYF.

This clonotype was observed a handful of times. This chain links TRBV10-3 with TRBJ2-7; 10 nucleotides line up with TRBD1. The CDR3 has 17 residues. V was pared by 2 bases and J by 7 bases, with 14 bases of the junction left unmatched. The germline V gene encodes CDR1 ENHRY and CDR2 SYGVKD. The DNA of the CDR3 is TGTGCCATCAGTGAGGATTGGGGGACAGGGGCCCTTGGGGAGCAGTACTTC. Translated, it gives CAISEDWGTGALGEQYF.

In this sample, this clonotype turned up a few times. The chain uses TRBV7-2 and TRBJ2-3; D might be TRBD2 (5 bases). The CDR3 spans 17 residues. From germline, CDR1 is SGHTA and CDR2 FQGNSA. Trimming pared 1 base from V and 4 bases from J, leaving 18 bases between. CDR3 in amino acids: CASSLVRQPPGSDTQYF. The CDR3 DNA reads TGTGCCAGCAGCTTAGTCCGCCAACCCCCGGGGTCAGATACGCAGTATTTT.

The chain has TRBV5-1 and TRBJ1-4; no clear D. This CDR3 has 14 amino acids. CDR1 is SGHRS and CDR2 is YFSETQ in the germline V gene. The V gene lost 0 bases and the J gene lost 8 bases, with 11 bases spanning the gap. The CDR3 DNA sequence: TGCGCCAGCAGCTTGGGGTCGGCTGGAGAAAAACTGTTTTTT. Protein sequence: CASSLGSAGEKLFF. The variable domain in full, completed from reference TRBV5-1 and TRBJ1-4, reads KAGVTQTPRYLIKTRGQQVTLSCSPISGHRSVSWYQQTPGQGLQFLFEYFSETQRNKGNFPGRFSGRQFSNSRSEMNVSTLELGDSALYLCASSLGSAGEKLFFGSGTQLSVL.

The chain is built from TRBV10-3 and TRBJ2-2; the match to TRBD1 covers 9 bases. The junction had 5 bases not matched to a gene; V was cut back by 4 bases and J by 5 bases. Germline V gene data show CDR1 as ENHRY and CDR2 as SYGVKD. The CDR3 extends over 15 amino acids. In nucleotides, the CDR3 is TGTGCCATCAGTGCACAGGGGGCGAGTACCGGGGAGCTGTTTTTT. The encoded protein is CAISAQGASTGELFF.

The chain joins TRBV20-1 to TRBJ2-4; tentatively, D is TRBD1 or TRBD2 (5 bases each). Trimming pared 2 bases from V and 6 bases from J, leaving 11 bases between. The V gene's germline CDR1 is DFQATT and CDR2 SNEGSKA (reference sequence). The CDR3 covers 13 residues. The CDR3 protein is CSARMFGGNIQYF. The CDR3 DNA reads TGCAGTGCTAGAATGTTTGGGGGAAACATTCAGTACTTC.

The V and J genes are TRBV18 and TRBJ2-2, with a possible D match to TRBD2 (5 bases). V dropped 4 bases and J dropped 3 bases, with 9 bases sitting between them. The CDR3 spans 14 residues. Germline V gene sequence: CDR1 KGHSH, CDR2 LQKENI. The CDR3 loop reads CASSRGRDTGELFF. CDR3 DNA sequence: TGTGCCAGCTCACGCGGGCGAGACACCGGGGAGCTGTTTTTT.